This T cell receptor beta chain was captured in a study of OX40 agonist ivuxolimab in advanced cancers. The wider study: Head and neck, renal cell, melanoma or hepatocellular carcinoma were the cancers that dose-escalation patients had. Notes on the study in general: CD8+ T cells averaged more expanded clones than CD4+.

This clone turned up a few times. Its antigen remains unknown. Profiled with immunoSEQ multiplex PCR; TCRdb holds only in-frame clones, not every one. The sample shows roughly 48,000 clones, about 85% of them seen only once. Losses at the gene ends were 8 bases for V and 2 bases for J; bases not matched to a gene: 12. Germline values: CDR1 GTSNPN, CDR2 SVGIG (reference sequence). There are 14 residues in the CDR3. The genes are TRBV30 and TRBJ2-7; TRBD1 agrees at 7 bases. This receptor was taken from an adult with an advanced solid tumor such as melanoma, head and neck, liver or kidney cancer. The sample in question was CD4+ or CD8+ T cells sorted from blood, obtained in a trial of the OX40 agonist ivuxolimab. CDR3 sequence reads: CAVGVARGTYEQYF. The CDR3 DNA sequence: TGTGCCGTGGGGGTGGCCAGGGGGACCTACGAGCAGTACTTC.